Shown below are 22 T cell receptor beta chains from a single sample sequenced in a study of early T cells in non-severe SARS-CoV-2 infection. A single record per CDR3 protein comes from TCRdb applying MiXCR to the 5' RACE reads. The table has about 77,000 distinct CDR3 sequences, about 5% seen once. The sequences come from whole blood, collected at baseline. The source is an adult who was a healthcare worker with PCR-confirmed SARS-CoV-2 infection or an uninfected control (not recorded which).

This clonotype was counted a few times. V and J are TRBV18 and TRBJ1-5; tentatively, D is TRBD1 (5 bases). V lost 10 bases and J lost 2, with 15 bases in between. CDR1 is KGHSH and CDR2 is LQKENI in the germline V gene. CDR3 length: 14 amino acids. Here the CDR3 DNA reads TGTGCCACCCGCCAAGGGGTGGGCAATCAGCCCCAGCATTTT. This translates into CATRQGVGNQPQHF.

This clonotype was picked up a small number of times. The gene calls are TRBV6-5 and TRBJ1-1; tentative D call: TRBD1 (5 bases). The CDR3 sequence is 13 residues long. The ends were cut back, 4 bases at V and 1 base at J, with 7 bases in the middle. Germline V CDR1 and CDR2: MNHEY, SVGAGI. CDR3 sequence: CASSWGQNTEAFF. Written as DNA, the CDR3 is TGTGCCAGCAGTTGGGGCCAGAACACTGAAGCTTTCTTT.

This chain joins TRBV28 and TRBJ2-7; the match to TRBD2 covers 11 bases. Germline V gene sequence: CDR1 MDHEN, CDR2 SYDVKM. The CDR3 covers 14 residues. Germline trimming cut 6 bases from V and 4 bases from J; bases unmatched to any gene: 5. The CDR3 DNA reads TGTGCCAGCAGCGCTCTAGCGGGGGGTTACGAGCAGTACTTC. This translates into CASSALAGGYEQYF. Looking up the rest from reference TRBV28 and TRBJ2-7 gives the full variable domain: DVKVTQSSRYLVKRTGEKVFLECVQDMDHENMFWYRQDPGLGLRLIYFSYDVKMKEKGDIPEGYSVSREKKERFSLILESASTNQTSMYLCASSALAGGYEQYFGPGTRLTVT.

This clonotype was picked up many times. This sequence joins TRBV10-3 and TRBJ2-1, with D maybe TRBD1 (6 bases). Germline assignment: CDR1 ENHRY and CDR2 SYGVKD. The CDR3 extends over 12 amino acids. V was pared by 4 bases and J by 10 bases, with 11 bases between. This CDR3 is CAISAAGTEQFF. CDR3 DNA sequence: TGTGCCATCAGTGCGGCCGGGACAGAGCAGTTCTTC.

This clonotype came up many times. J is TRBJ2-3 and V is TRBV20-1, with TRBD2 as a possible D gene (6 bases). This CDR3 region has 11 residues. CDR1 is DFQATT, CDR2 SNEGSKA, per germline (reference sequence). The ends were cut back, 3 bases at V and 10 bases at J, with 11 bases in the middle. CDR3 in amino acids: CSARDYPAQYF. The DNA for the CDR3 is TGCAGTGCTAGGGACTACCCAGCGCAGTATTTT.

This clonotype was seen many times. The rearrangement joins TRBV20-1 to TRBJ1-2; D might be TRBD1 (5 bases). The germline V and J ends were trimmed by 1 base and 8 bases, with 17 bases remaining between them. Germline V gives CDR1 DFQATT, CDR2 SNEGSKA (reference sequence). The CDR3 loop spans 14 amino acids. CDR3 residues: CSARARLLRDGYTF. CDR3 sequence (DNA): TGCAGTGCTAGAGCCCGCCTTCTCAGGGACGGCTACACCTTC.

This clonotype was detected many times. The chain links TRBV4-2 to TRBJ2-1; TRBD2 agrees at 11 bases. Germline-derived CDR1 and CDR2 are LGHNA and YNFKEQ. With V trimmed by 4 bases and J by 6 bases, 11 bases remained unmatched. The CDR3 runs to 17 residues. The CDR3 reads CASSPRLAGGFRNEQFF. The CDR3 DNA reads as TGTGCCAGCAGCCCCAGATTAGCGGGAGGGTTCCGCAATGAGCAGTTCTTC.

This clonotype was recorded many times. The V gene is TRBV12-3 or TRBV12-4, the J gene TRBJ2-1, with D perhaps matching TRBD2 (5 bases). The CDR3 runs 13 residues. Between the trimmed V and J ends, which lost 4 bases and 2 bases, there was a span of 6 bases. CDR3 nucleotides: TGTGCCAGCAGTTCGAGGGCCTACAATGAGCAGTTCTTC. Encoded protein: CASSSRAYNEQFF.

This clonotype was counted at least ten times. The chain uses TRBV14 and TRBJ1-1; TRBD1 might be the D (5 bases). The CDR3 totals 14 residues. Trimming took off 3 bases at V and 1 base at J, with 9 bases between the two ends. Per the germline V gene, CDR1 is SGHDN and CDR2 is FVKESK. CDR3 bases: TGTGCCAGCAGCCAGATCAGGGCGAACACTGAAGCTTTCTTT. Its translation: CASSQIRANTEAFF.

This clonotype appeared many times. The V call is TRBV7-9, the J call TRBJ2-2; D perhaps matches TRBD2 (5 bases). The germline gives CDR1 SEHNR, CDR2 FQNEAQ (reference sequence). The CDR3 totals 14 residues. V was pared by 0 bases and J by 6 bases, with 8 bases between. CDR3 coding DNA: TGTGCCAGCAGCTTAGCGCTAGCTGCCGGGGAGCTGTTTTTT. Translating gives CASSLALAAGELFF.

J is TRBJ2-4 and V is TRBV6-1; D possibly corresponds to TRBD2 (5 bases). Germline CDR1 and CDR2: MNHNS and SASEGT. This CDR3 is 17 amino acids long. The V and J ends lost 2 bases and 2 bases respectively, with 16 bases between them. The CDR3 nucleotides are TGTGCCAGCAGTGAATTAGTGGGAGCTACGACCAAAAACATTCAGTACTTC. Translation: CASSELVGATTKNIQYF.

The chain combines TRBV30 with TRBJ1-5; D unresolved. V gave up 0 bases and J gave up 6 bases, with 9 bases separating them. CDR3 length: 13 residues. Germline CDR1 GTSNPN, CDR2 SVGIG (reference sequence). CDR3 bases: TGTGCCTGGAGTGTATTGGCGTCTCAGCCCCAGCATTTT. This sequence encodes CAWSVLASQPQHF.

This clonotype occurred a few times. This rearrangement joins TRBV6-1 to TRBJ1-5; no definite D call. V lost 1 base and J lost 7, with 11 bases in between. The CDR3 runs to 14 residues. Germline-derived CDR1 and CDR2 are MNHNS and SASEGT. CDR3 protein: CASSEEYRAQPQHF. In nucleotides, the CDR3 is TGTGCCAGCAGTGAAGAATATAGGGCCCAGCCCCAGCATTTT.

This clonotype was counted many times. As DNA, the CDR3 is TGTGCCAGCAGTCCAGGGACAAATAGCAATCAGCCCCAGCATTTT. This translates into CASSPGTNSNQPQHF. This rearrangement joins TRBV6-5 to TRBJ1-5; possibly TRBD1 for D (6 bases). The germline V gene encodes CDR1 MNHEY and CDR2 SVGAGI. The CDR3 sequence is 15 residues long. The V and J ends lost 5 bases and 0 bases respectively, with 11 bases between them.

This clonotype occurred many times. The chain links TRBV12-3 or TRBV12-4 to TRBJ2-2; D uncertain. The CDR3 is 11 residues long. V dropped 6 bases and J dropped 7 bases, with 6 bases sitting between them. The CDR3 DNA is TGTGCCAGCAGAAGTGGCGGGGAGCTGTTTTTT. It codes for CASRSGGELFF.

V is TRBV27 and J is TRBJ2-7; D call uncertain. The V end lost 2 bases, the J end lost 2 bases, and 7 bases lay between the germline ends. In germline, CDR1 is MNHEY, CDR2 SMNVEV (reference sequence). The CDR3 covers 13 residues. CDR3: CASSLGDAYEQYF. DNA of the CDR3: TGTGCCAGCAGTTTAGGCGACGCCTACGAGCAGTACTTC.

This clonotype appeared many times. V is TRBV12-3 or TRBV12-4 and J is TRBJ2-5; 8 nucleotides match TRBD2. J was trimmed by 2 bases and V by 5 bases; bases with no gene match: 4. This CDR3 has 14 amino acids. The CDR3 protein is CASSGGLVQETQYF. CDR3 in DNA: TGTGCCAGCAGTGGGGGACTAGTGCAAGAGACCCAGTACTTC.

This rearrangement joins TRBV2 to TRBJ1-3; D not certain. The germline V and J ends were trimmed by 6 bases and 3 bases, with 6 bases remaining between them. The germline V gene has CDR1 SNHLY and CDR2 FYNNEI. The CDR3 totals 12 residues. The CDR3 nucleotides are TGTGCCAGCAGGAAGGGTGGAAACACCATATATTTT. It specifies CASRKGGNTIYF.

The V call is TRBV4-2, the J call TRBJ2-1; 9 nucleotides agree with TRBD2. This CDR3 is 17 amino acids long. CDR1 LGHNA and CDR2 YNFKEQ come from the germline V gene. After removal of 0 bases from V and 4 bases from J, the junction contained 7 bases not matched to a gene. The CDR3 region has the DNA TGTGCCAGCAGCCAAGAGATTGCGGGAGGGCCTTACAATGAGCAGTTCTTC. Residues: CASSQEIAGGPYNEQFF.

With regard to this clonotype: Given a much more abundant clone one base away, this may be a read error. The rearrangement joins TRBV7-8 to TRBJ2-7, with D perhaps TRBD1 (5 bases). Germline loops: CDR1 SGHVS, CDR2 FQNEAQ. This CDR3 has 15 amino acids. The germline V and J ends were trimmed by 1 base and 1 base, with 11 bases remaining between them. The CDR3 sequence is CASSLVRVLSYEQYF. Here the CDR3 DNA reads TGTGCCAGCAGCTTAGTCAGGGTGTTGTCCTACGAGCAGTACTTC. Full variable domain (remainder filled in from reference TRBV7-8 and TRBJ2-7): GAGVSQSPRYKVAKRGQDVALRCDPISGHVSLFWYQQALGQGPEFLTYFQNEAQLDKSGLPSDRFFAERPEGSVSTLKIQRTQQEDSAVYLCASSLVRVLSYEQYFGPGTRLTVT.

The rearrangement joins TRBV28 to TRBJ2-7, with 8 bases that match TRBD1. The trim removed 3 bases at V and 3 bases at J, leaving 28 bases unmatched. The length of the CDR3 is 22 residues. Germline CDR1 is MDHEN and CDR2 is SYDVKM. CDR3 DNA sequence: TGTGCCAGCAGTTTGGCAGGACAGGGAACTTTTGCTCTTTATTTGGGGGGCTACGAGCAGTACTTC. Translating gives CASSLAGQGTFALYLGGYEQYF.

This clonotype was found a few times. The chain carries TRBV14 and TRBJ1-2; 7 bases line up with TRBD1. The V gene end was trimmed by 0 bases and the J gene end by 2 bases; junction bases not matched to a gene: 9. The CDR3 runs 17 residues. The germline gives CDR1 SGHDN, CDR2 FVKESK. DNA of the CDR3: TGTGCCAGCAGCCAAGATCCGGGGGGACAGTACAACTATGGCTACACCTTC. It translates to CASSQDPGGQYNYGYTF.